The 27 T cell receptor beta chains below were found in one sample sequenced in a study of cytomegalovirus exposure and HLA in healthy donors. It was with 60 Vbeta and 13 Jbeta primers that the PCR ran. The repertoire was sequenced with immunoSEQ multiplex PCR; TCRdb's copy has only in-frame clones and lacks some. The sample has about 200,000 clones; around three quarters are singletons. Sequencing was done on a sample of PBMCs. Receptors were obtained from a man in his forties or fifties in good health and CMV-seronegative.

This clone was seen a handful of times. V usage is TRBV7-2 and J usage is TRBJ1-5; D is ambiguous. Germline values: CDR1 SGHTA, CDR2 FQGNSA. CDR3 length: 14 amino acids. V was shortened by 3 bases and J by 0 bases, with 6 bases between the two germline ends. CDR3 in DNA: TGTGCCAGCAGCTTCAGTTATAGCAATCAGCCCCAGCATTTT. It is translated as CASSFSYSNQPQHF.

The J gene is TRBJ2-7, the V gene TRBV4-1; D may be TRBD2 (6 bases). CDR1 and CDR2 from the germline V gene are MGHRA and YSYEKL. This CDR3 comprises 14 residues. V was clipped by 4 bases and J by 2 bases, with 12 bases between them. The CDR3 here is CASSPRDFPYEQYF. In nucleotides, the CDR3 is TGCGCCAGCAGCCCCCGGGACTTCCCCTACGAGCAGTACTTC.

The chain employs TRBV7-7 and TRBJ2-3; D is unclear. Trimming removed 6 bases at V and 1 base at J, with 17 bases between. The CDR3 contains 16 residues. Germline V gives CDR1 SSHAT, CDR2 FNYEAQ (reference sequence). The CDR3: CASSTSPNPGTDTQYF. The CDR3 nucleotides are TGTGCCAGCAGTACTTCCCCTAACCCGGGCACAGATACGCAGTATTTT.

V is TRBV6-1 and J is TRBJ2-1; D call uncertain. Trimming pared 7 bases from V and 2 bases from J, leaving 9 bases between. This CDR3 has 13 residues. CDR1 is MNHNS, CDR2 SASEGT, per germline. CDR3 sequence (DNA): TGTGCCAGCACGAGACAAACCTACAATGAGCAGTTCTTC. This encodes CASTRQTYNEQFF.

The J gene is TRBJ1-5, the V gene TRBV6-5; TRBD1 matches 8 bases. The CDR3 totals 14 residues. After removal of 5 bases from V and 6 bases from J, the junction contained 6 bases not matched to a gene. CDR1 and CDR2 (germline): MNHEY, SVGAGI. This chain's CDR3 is CASSPDRGVQPQHF. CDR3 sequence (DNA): TGTGCCAGCAGTCCCGACAGGGGTGTTCAGCCCCAGCATTTT.

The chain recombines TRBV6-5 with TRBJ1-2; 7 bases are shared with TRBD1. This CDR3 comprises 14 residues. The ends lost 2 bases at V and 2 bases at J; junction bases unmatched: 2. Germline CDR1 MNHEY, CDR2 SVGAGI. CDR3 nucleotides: TGTGCCAGCAGTTACACGGACAGGAACTATGGCTACACCTTC. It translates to CASSYTDRNYGYTF.

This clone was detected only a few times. CDR3 nucleotides: TGTGCCAGCAGCTCCCGGTATTTCCAGGGAAGCACCGGGGAGCTGTTTTTT. It codes for CASSSRYFQGSTGELFF. The V call is TRBV7-9, the J call TRBJ2-2, with D possibly TRBD1 on 5 matching bases. Germline values: CDR1 SEHNR, CDR2 FQNEAQ (reference sequence). V lost 4 bases to trimming and J lost 4 bases, with 19 bases between them. This CDR3 region has 17 residues.

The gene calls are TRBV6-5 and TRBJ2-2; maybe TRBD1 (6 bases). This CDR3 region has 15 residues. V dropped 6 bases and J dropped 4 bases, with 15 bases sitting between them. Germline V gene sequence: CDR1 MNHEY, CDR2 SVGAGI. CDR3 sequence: CASRGAGSTTGELFF. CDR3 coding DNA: TGTGCCAGCAGGGGGGCAGGGAGCACCACCGGGGAGCTGTTTTTT.

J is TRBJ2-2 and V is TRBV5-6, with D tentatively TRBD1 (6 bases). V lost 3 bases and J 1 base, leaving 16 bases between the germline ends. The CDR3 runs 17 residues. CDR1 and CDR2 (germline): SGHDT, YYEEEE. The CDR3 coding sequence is TGTGCCAGCAGCTCTTGGGGGCAGGGCGGGAACACCGGGGAGCTGTTTTTT. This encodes CASSSWGQGGNTGELFF.

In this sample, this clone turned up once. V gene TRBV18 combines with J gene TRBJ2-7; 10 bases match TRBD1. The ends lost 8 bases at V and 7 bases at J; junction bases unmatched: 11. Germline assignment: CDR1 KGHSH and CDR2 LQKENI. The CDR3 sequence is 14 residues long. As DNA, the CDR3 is TGTGCCAGCACTCCGTCCGACAGGGGGCGAGAGCAGTACTTC. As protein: CASTPSDRGREQYF.

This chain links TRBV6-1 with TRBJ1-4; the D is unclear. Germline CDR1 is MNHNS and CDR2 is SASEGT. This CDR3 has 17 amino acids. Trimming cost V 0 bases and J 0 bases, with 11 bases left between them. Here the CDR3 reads CASSEARSSTTNEKLFF. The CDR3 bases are TGTGCCAGCAGTGAAGCGAGATCATCAACAACTAATGAAAAACTGTTTTTT.

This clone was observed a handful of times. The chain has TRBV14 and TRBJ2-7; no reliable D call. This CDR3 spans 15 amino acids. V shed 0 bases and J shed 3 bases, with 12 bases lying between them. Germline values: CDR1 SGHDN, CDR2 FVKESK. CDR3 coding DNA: TGTGCCAGCAGCCAAGAGGCCACCAATCACTACGAGCAGTACTTC. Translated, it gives CASSQEATNHYEQYF.

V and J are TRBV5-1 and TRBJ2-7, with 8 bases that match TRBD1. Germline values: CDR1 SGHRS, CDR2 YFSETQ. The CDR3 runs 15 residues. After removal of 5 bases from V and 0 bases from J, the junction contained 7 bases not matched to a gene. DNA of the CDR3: TGCGCCAGCAGTCCAGGGGGCCTGAGCTCCTACGAGCAGTACTTC. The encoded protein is CASSPGGLSSYEQYF. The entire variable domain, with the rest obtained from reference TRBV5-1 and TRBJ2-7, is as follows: KAGVTQTPRYLIKTRGQQVTLSCSPISGHRSVSWYQQTPGQGLQFLFEYFSETQRNKGNFPGRFSGRQFSNSRSEMNVSTLELGDSALYLCASSPGGLSSYEQYFGPGTRLTVT.

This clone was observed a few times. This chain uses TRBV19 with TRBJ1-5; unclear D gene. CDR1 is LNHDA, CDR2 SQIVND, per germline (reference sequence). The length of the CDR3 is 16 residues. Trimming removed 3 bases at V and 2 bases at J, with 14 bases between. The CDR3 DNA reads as TGTGCCAGTAGTATCCCTAAGAGGGAACGCAATCAGCCCCAGCATTTT. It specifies CASSIPKRERNQPQHF.

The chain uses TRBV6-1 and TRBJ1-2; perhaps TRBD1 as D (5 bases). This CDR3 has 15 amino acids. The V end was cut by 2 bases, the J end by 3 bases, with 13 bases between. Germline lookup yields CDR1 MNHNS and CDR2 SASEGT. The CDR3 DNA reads TGTGCCAGCAGTGAACCCGGGGGGGGATACTATGGCTACACCTTC. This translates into CASSEPGGGYYGYTF.

CDR3 sequence: CSGSSGSKGTQYF. CDR3 sequence (DNA): TGCAGCGGATCTAGCGGGAGTAAGGGGACCCAGTACTTC. This chain joins TRBV29-1 and TRBJ2-5, with 10 nucleotides matching TRBD2. Germline CDR1 and CDR2: SQVTM and ANQGSEA. Germline trimming cut 7 bases from V and 7 bases from J; bases unmatched to any gene: 9. The CDR3 is made up of 13 amino acids.

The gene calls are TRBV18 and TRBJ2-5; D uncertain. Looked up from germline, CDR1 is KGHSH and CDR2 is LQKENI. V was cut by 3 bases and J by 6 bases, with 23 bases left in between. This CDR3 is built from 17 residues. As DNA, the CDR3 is TGTGCCAGCTCACCTGGTCAGTCTCACAGCCAATCACAGACCCAGTACTTC. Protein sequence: CASSPGQSHSQSQTQYF.

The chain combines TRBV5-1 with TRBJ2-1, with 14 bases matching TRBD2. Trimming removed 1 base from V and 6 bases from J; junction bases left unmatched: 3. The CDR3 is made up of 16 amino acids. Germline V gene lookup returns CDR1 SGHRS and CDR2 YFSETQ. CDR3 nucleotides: TGCGCCAGCAGCTTGACCGGGACTAGCGGGAGCAATGAGCAGTTCTTC. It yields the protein CASSLTGTSGSNEQFF.

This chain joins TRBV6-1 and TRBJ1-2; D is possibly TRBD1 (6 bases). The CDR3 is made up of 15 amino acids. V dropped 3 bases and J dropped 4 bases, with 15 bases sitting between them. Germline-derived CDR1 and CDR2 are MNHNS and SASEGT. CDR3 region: CASSERVGGLYGYTF. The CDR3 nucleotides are TGTGCCAGCAGTGAGAGAGTCGGGGGGCTCTATGGCTACACCTTC.

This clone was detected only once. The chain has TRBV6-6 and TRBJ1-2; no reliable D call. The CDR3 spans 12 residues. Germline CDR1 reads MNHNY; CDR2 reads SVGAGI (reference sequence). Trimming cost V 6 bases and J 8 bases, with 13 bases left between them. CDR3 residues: CASRPWPGGYTF. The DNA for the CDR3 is TGTGCCAGCAGGCCATGGCCGGGGGGCTACACCTTC.

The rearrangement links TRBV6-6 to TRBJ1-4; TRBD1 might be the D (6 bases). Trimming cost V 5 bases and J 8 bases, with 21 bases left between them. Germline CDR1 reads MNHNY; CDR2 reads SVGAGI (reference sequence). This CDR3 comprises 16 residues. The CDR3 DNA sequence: TGTGCCAGCAGTCCGCCCAACAGGGCGTCTAGGGAAAAACTGTTTTTT. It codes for CASSPPNRASREKLFF.

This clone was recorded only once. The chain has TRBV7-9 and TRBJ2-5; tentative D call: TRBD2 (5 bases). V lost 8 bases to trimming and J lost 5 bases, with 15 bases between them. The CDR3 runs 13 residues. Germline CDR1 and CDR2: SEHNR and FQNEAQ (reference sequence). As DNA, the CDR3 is TGTGCCAGCGAGGAGGTCAACGCGGAGACCCAGTACTTC. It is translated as CASEEVNAETQYF.

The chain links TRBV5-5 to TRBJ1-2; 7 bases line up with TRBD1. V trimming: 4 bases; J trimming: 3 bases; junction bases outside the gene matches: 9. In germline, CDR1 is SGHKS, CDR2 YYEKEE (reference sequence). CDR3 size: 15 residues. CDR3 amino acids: CASSRQGSNDYGYTF. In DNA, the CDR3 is TGTGCCAGCAGCAGACAGGGTAGTAATGACTATGGCTACACCTTC.

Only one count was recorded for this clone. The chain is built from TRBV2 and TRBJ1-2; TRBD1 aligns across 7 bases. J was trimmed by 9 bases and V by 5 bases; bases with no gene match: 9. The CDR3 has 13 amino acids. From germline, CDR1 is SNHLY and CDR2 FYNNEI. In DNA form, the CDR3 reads TGTGCCAGCAGTTCAACCGGGACAGCCAGCTACACCTTC. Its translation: CASSSTGTASYTF.

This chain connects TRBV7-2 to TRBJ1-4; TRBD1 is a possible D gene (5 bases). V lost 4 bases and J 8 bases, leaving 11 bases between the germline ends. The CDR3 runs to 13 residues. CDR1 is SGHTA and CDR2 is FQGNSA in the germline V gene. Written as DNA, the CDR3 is TGTGCCAGCAGCTCCCTTGGGGGGGAAAAACTGTTTTTT. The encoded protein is CASSSLGGEKLFF.

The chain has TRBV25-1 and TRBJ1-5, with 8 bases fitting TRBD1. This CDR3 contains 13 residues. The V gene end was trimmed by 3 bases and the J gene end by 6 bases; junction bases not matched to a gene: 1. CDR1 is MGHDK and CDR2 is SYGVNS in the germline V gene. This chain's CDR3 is CASSETGAQPQHF. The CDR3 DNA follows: TGTGCCAGCAGTGAGACAGGGGCTCAGCCCCAGCATTTT.

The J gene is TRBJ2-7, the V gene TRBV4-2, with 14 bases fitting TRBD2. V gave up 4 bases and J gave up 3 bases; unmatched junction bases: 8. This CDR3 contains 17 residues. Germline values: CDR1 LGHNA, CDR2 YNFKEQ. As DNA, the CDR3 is TGTGCCAGCAGCCCAACTGGGACTAGCGGGGGAGGCTACGAGCAGTACTTC. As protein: CASSPTGTSGGGYEQYF.